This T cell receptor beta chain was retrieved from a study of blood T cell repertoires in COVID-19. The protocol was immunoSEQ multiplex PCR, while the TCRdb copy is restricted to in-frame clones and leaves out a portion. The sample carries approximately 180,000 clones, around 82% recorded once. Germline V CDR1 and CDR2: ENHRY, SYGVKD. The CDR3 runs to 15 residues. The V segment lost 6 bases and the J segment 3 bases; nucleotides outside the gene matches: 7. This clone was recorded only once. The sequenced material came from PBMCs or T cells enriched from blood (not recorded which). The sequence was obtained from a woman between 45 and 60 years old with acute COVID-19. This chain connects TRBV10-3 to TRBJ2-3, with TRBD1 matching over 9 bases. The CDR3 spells CAIRGTGRRTDTQYF. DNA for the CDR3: TGTGCCATCAGGGGGACAGGGAGGCGGACAGATACGCAGTATTTT.